The next 21 T cell receptor beta chains were all read from a single sample in a study of blood T cell repertoires in COVID-19. Clones were sequenced by immunoSEQ multiplex PCR, and TCRdb holds only the in-frame ones, with some missing. Of about 96,000 clones in the sample, approximately 90% are singletons; the top ten hold around 4%. Sample: peripheral blood. Source of these receptors: a human donor with COVID-19, enrolled during active disease. The donor label of this sample is uncertain.

On this clone itself: In the same sample, other DNA sequences code for this CDR3. The V and J genes are TRBV7-9 and TRBJ2-1, with D possibly being TRBD1 (6 bases). There are 11 residues in the CDR3. V lost 11 bases, J lost 4 bases, and 9 bases lay in between. Germline CDR1 SEHNR, CDR2 FQNEAQ (reference sequence). The CDR3 nucleotides are TGTGCCCCAGGGACATACAATGAGCAGTTCTTC. The encoded protein is CAPGTYNEQFF.

The rearrangement joins TRBV2 to TRBJ2-2; D may be TRBD2 (5 bases). This CDR3 contains 14 residues. Trimming left V 6 bases short and J 7 bases short, with 15 bases between. Per germline, CDR1 SNHLY and CDR2 FYNNEI. This CDR3 reads CASSLNRGGGELFF. The CDR3 nucleotides read TGTGCCAGCAGCCTCAACCGGGGTGGCGGGGAGCTGTTTTTT.

This clone has a single count. The V call is TRBV3-1 (or the pseudogene TRBV3-2), the J call TRBJ2-1, with D maybe TRBD2 (6 bases). Germline lookup yields CDR1 LGHDT and CDR2 YNNKEL (reference sequence). This CDR3 comprises 18 residues. V lost 0 bases to trimming and J lost 2 bases, with 17 bases between them. Here the CDR3 DNA reads TGTGCCAGCAGCCAAGATCTCCCGACTAGTCCAACCTACAATGAGCAGTTCTTC. This translates into CASSQDLPTSPTYNEQFF.

This sequence joins TRBV5-3 and TRBJ2-7, with D possibly matching TRBD2 (6 bases). TRBV5-3 is sorted into the ORF group, with uncertain function. The V end lost 0 bases, the J end lost 3 bases, and 13 bases lay between the germline ends. The CDR3 has 15 amino acids. The CDR3 spells CARSLGAGLGYEQYF. For the CDR3, the DNA is TGTGCCAGAAGCTTGGGTGCGGGGCTTGGCTACGAGCAGTACTTC.

As DNA, the CDR3 is TGTGCCTGGAGTCGGGGGGCTGATCAGCCCCAGCATTTT. It translates to CAWSRGADQPQHF. The chain uses TRBV30 and TRBJ1-5; D may be TRBD1 (6 bases). Germline V gene data show CDR1 as GTSNPN and CDR2 as SVGIG (reference sequence). CDR3 length: 13 amino acids. V lost 2 bases to trimming and J lost 5 bases, with 10 bases between them. The entire variable domain, with the rest obtained from reference TRBV30 and TRBJ1-5, is as follows: SQTIHQWPATLVQPVGSPLSLECTVEGTSNPNLYWYRQAAGRGLQLLFYSVGIGQISSEVPQNLSASRPQDRQFILSSKKLLLSDSGFYLCAWSRGADQPQHFGDGTRLSIL.

CDR3 loop: CASSSGEDTQYF. For the CDR3, the DNA is TGTGCCAGCAGTTCGGGGGAGGATACGCAGTATTTT. This chain uses TRBV6-5 with TRBJ2-3; D might be TRBD2 (6 bases). The CDR3 totals 12 residues. Germline values: CDR1 MNHEY, CDR2 SVGAGI. V dropped 4 bases and J dropped 6 bases, with 8 bases sitting between them.

CDR3: CASRETGGGQGKLFF. CDR3 bases: TGTGCCAGCAGGGAGACAGGGGGCGGGCAGGGAAAACTGTTTTTT. The chain combines TRBV6-5 with TRBJ1-4; TRBD1 matches at 10 bases. Unmatched junction bases numbered 11, after V lost 6 bases and J lost 10 bases. Germline V gene data show CDR1 as MNHEY and CDR2 as SVGAGI. This CDR3 comprises 15 residues.

The V call is TRBV30, the J call TRBJ1-4; 8 nucleotides line up with TRBD1. CDR1 and CDR2 (germline): GTSNPN, SVGIG (reference sequence). This CDR3 has 15 amino acids. J gave up 7 bases and V 2 bases, and 9 bases lay outside the gene matches. The CDR3 coding sequence is TGTGCCTGGAGTCCTAGGACAGGGCGTGGTGAAAAACTGTTTTTT. It yields the protein CAWSPRTGRGEKLFF.

This chain links TRBV29-1 with TRBJ2-6; 7 bases map to TRBD2. This CDR3 region has 16 residues. With V trimmed by 1 base and J by 1 base, 4 bases remained unmatched. Germline lookup yields CDR1 SQVTM and CDR2 ANQGSEA. The CDR3 loop is CSVEGGGGSGANVLTF. DNA for the CDR3: TGCAGCGTTGAAGGGGGCGGGGGATCTGGGGCCAACGTCCTGACTTTC.

The rearrangement joins TRBV5-1 to TRBJ1-4, with D unresolved. The length of the CDR3 is 14 residues. V was shortened by 1 base and J by 4 bases, with 8 bases between the two germline ends. Germline loops: CDR1 SGHRS, CDR2 YFSETQ. The chain's CDR3 is CASSLSTGNEKLFF. CDR3 nucleotides: TGCGCCAGCAGCTTGAGCACGGGTAATGAAAAACTGTTTTTT.

This chain connects TRBV21-1 to TRBJ1-3; the table's D call, TRBD1, was not checked against the DNA. TRBV21-1 is a documented pseudogene. The CDR3 is made up of 17 amino acids. CDR3 sequence reads: CASLRDTECSSGNTIYF. The DNA of the CDR3 is TGTGCCAGCCTAAGGGACACAGAGTGTTCCTCTGGAAACACCATATATTTT.

The chain joins TRBV19 to TRBJ1-5; 7 bases match TRBD1. V shed 5 bases, J shed 3 bases, and the junction held 4 bases outside the gene matches. From germline, CDR1 is LNHDA and CDR2 SQIVND (reference sequence). The CDR3 totals 14 residues. The CDR3 region is CASSEGQLNQPQHF. In DNA form, the CDR3 reads TGTGCCAGTAGTGAGGGACAGCTCAATCAGCCCCAGCATTTT.

J is TRBJ2-7 and V is TRBV10-3; 7 bases fit TRBD1. V trimming: 3 bases; J trimming: 7 bases; junction bases outside the gene matches: 6. From germline, CDR1 is ENHRY and CDR2 SYGVKD. This CDR3 contains 13 residues. The CDR3 bases are TGTGCCATCAGTGAACAAGGGGGCGGAGAGCAGTACTTC. Translation: CAISEQGGGEQYF.

The V gene is TRBV3-1 (or the pseudogene TRBV3-2), the J gene TRBJ1-2; TRBD1 might be the D (5 bases). Trimming pared 0 bases from V and 4 bases from J, leaving 9 bases between. The length of the CDR3 is 14 residues. Germline CDR1 is LGHDT and CDR2 is YNNKEL (reference sequence). Here the CDR3 reads CASSQEFQGYGYTF. In DNA form, the CDR3 reads TGTGCCAGCAGCCAAGAATTCCAGGGCTATGGCTACACCTTC.

The V call is TRBV5-1, the J call TRBJ1-3; D gene uncertain. The germline CDR1 and CDR2 sequences are SGHRS and YFSETQ. V lost 4 bases to trimming and J lost 0 bases, with 11 bases between them. The CDR3 length is 15 residues. Here the CDR3 reads CASSPEWASGNTIYF. The DNA for the CDR3 is TGCGCCAGCAGCCCCGAGTGGGCCTCTGGAAACACCATATATTTT.

The genes are TRBV7-2 and TRBJ2-5, with TRBD1 identical over 7 bases. The CDR3 runs to 16 residues. CDR1 and CDR2 from the germline V gene are SGHTA and FQGNSA. With V trimmed by 3 bases and J by 2 bases, 9 bases remained unmatched. The CDR3 coding sequence is TGTGCCAGCAGCTTGAGGGGACAGTCGACGCAAGAGACCCAGTACTTC. It encodes CASSLRGQSTQETQYF.

The CDR3 DNA reads as TGTGCCAGCAGCACCCCCCGGGAGGGATCTAGCACAGATACGCAGTATTTT. Protein product: CASSTPREGSSTDTQYF. The rearrangement joins TRBV7-9 to TRBJ2-3; 8 nucleotides line up with TRBD2. V trimming: 5 bases; J trimming: 0 bases; junction bases outside the gene matches: 10. Germline CDR1 is SEHNR and CDR2 is FQNEAQ (reference sequence). The CDR3 is 17 amino acids.

The chain has TRBV7-9 and TRBJ1-2; no reliable D call. The germline gives CDR1 SEHNR, CDR2 FQNEAQ (reference sequence). The CDR3 loop spans 12 amino acids. The V end lost 1 base, the J end lost 7 bases, and 7 bases lay between the germline ends. CDR3 DNA: TGTGCCAGCAGCTTAGACAGCCTTGGCTACACCTTC. Its protein product is CASSLDSLGYTF. Full variable domain (outside the CDR3, taken from reference TRBV7-9 and TRBJ1-2): DTGVSQNPRHKITKRGQNVTFRCDPISEHNRLYWYRQTLGQGPEFLTYFQNEAQLEKSRLLSDRFSAERPKGSFSTLEIQRTEQGDSAMYLCASSLDSLGYTFGSGTRLTVV.

This chain joins TRBV29-1 and TRBJ2-7; D is unresolved. Germline CDR1 is SQVTM and CDR2 is ANQGSEA. CDR3 length: 10 residues. The ends were cut back, 4 bases at V and 5 bases at J, with 6 bases in the middle. The CDR3 is CSVGVNEQYF. CDR3 nucleotides: TGCAGCGTTGGTGTCAACGAGCAGTACTTC.

The chain is built from TRBV11-2 and TRBJ1-2, with unresolved D. This CDR3 has 14 residues. V lost 0 bases and J lost 1, with 6 bases in between. The germline gives CDR1 SGHAT, CDR2 FQNNGV. The CDR3 nucleotides read TGTGCCAGCAGCTTAGAGGAGTTTAACTATGGCTACACCTTC. Amino acid sequence: CASSLEEFNYGYTF. Complete variable domain (other parts from reference TRBV11-2 and TRBJ1-2): EAGVAQSPRYKIIEKRQSVAFWCNPISGHATLYWYQQILGQGPKLLIQFQNNGVVDDSQLPKDRFSAERLKGVDSTLKIQPAKLEDSAVYLCASSLEEFNYGYTFGSGTRLTVV.

The chain couples TRBV6-5 to TRBJ1-2; D is perhaps TRBD1 (5 bases). Germline values: CDR1 MNHEY, CDR2 SVGAGI. The V end lost 7 bases, the J end lost 2 bases, and 17 bases lay between the germline ends. This CDR3 has 15 amino acids. CDR3: CASTVGGGPNYGYTF. The CDR3 DNA follows: TGTGCCAGCACCGTCGGGGGGGGACCAAACTATGGCTACACCTTC.